The sequence of this TCR beta chain was determined in a study of blood T cells in healthy people across ages. The use of a sample-barcoded 5' primer and a J-beta primer mix characterized a second PCR of 7 to 11 cycles. TCRdb itself ran the 5' RACE reads through MiXCR, one entry per CDR3 protein. The sample includes over a million distinct CDR3 sequences, approximately 42% of them seen just once. Sequenced input: blood. This TCR was sampled from a woman aged 18 to 35 in good health.

As DNA, the CDR3 is TGTGCCAGCCTCGGGGGAACAGAAGGTACAGATACGCAGTATTTT. Translated: CASLGGTEGTDTQYF. This chain connects TRBV11-2 to TRBJ2-3; D possibly corresponds to TRBD2 (6 bases). The CDR3 is 15 amino acids. V was pared by 8 bases and J by 3 bases, with 18 bases between. Germline V gives CDR1 SGHAT, CDR2 FQNNGV.